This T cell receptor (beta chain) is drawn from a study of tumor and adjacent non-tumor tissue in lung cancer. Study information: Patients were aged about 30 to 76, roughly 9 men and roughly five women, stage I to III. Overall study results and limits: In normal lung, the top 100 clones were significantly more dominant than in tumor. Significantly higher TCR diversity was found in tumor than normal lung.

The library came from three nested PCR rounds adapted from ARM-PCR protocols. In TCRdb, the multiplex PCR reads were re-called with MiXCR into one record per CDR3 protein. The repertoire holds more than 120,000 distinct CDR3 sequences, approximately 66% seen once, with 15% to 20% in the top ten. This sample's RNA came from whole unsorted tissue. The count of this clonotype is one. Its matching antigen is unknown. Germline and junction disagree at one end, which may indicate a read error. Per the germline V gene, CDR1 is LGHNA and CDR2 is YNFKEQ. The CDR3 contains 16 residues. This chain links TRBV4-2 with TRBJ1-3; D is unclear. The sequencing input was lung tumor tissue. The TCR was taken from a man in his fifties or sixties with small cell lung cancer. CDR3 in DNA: TGTACCAGCAGCCAAGAGTTCGGCGGTTCTGGAAACACCATATATTTT. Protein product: CTSSQEFGGSGNTIYF.